The entry below gives a single T cell receptor (beta chain) sequence along with its context. This sample is drawn from a study of blood T cell repertoires in COVID-19. Study background: Both acute and convalescent COVID-19 samples were obtained from the United States, Italy and Spain.

Per the authors' pipeline: Estimation of nucleated cell counts was performed using reference gene primer amplification. Measured with immunoSEQ multiplex PCR; TCRdb has only the in-frame clones, and not every one. V and J calls and clone size are those listed in that table; D and trimming were worked out from the DNA. The sample has more than 200,000 clones; 80% to 90% are singletons. Source material: PBMCs or T cells enriched from blood (not recorded which). The TCR was taken from a man aged 30-40 years in a cohort exposed to, infected with or recovered from COVID-19 (not recorded which).

The CDR3 loop is CASSLGGSGVYEQYF. In nucleotides, the CDR3 is TGCGCCAGCAGCTTGGGGGGTAGCGGAGTGTACGAGCAGTACTTC. V and J are TRBV5-1 and TRBJ2-7; weak D call: TRBD2 (6 bases). Germline V gene data show CDR1 as SGHRS and CDR2 as YFSETQ. V was trimmed by 0 bases and J by 4 bases, leaving 14 bases between them. The length of the CDR3 is 15 residues.